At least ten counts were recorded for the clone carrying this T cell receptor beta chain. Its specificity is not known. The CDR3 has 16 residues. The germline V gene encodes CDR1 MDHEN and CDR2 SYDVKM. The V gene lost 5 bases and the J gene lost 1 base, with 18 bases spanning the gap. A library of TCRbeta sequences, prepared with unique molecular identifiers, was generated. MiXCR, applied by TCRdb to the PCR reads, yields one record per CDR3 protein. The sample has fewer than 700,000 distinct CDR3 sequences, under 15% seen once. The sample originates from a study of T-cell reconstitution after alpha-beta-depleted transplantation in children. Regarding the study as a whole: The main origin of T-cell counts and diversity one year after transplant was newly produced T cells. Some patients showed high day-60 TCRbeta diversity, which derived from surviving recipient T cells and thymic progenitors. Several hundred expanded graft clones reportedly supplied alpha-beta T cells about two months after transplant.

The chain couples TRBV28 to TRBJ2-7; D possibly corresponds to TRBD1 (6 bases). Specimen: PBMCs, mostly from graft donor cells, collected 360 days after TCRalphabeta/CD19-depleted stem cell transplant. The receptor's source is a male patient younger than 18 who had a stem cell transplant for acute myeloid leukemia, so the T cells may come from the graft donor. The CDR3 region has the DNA TGTGCCAGCAGTCCCACGACCCTACAGGGATCCTACGAGCAGTACTTC. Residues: CASSPTTLQGSYEQYF.